The 20 T cell receptor beta chains below come from one sample, sequenced in a study of blood T cell repertoires in COVID-19. Produced via immunoSEQ multiplex PCR; TCRdb's table is partial and in-frame only. The sample contains hundreds of thousands of clones, about 87% of which appear only once. Sequencing used peripheral blood. These receptors came from a woman under 30 with acute or convalescent COVID-19.

The chain uses TRBV5-4 and TRBJ1-2; 8 bases fit TRBD1. The CDR3 consists of 15 residues. The V gene's germline CDR1 is SGHNT and CDR2 YYREEE (reference sequence). J lost 5 bases, V lost 3 bases, and 9 bases had no gene match. Written as DNA, the CDR3 is TGTGCCAGCAGCTCCAACCAGGGGGCTCTATATGGCTACACCTTC. It encodes CASSSNQGALYGYTF.

This clone was detected only once. The genes are TRBV18 and TRBJ1-1; 8 bases align to TRBD1. The CDR3 runs 19 residues. CDR1 KGHSH and CDR2 LQKENI come from the germline V gene. V was pared by 4 bases and J by 0 bases, with 16 bases of the junction left unmatched. The chain's CDR3 is CASSLRDRRTPLLNTEAFF. The CDR3 bases are TGTGCCAGCTCACTTAGGGACAGGAGGACACCTCTCCTGAACACTGAAGCTTTCTTT.

The rearrangement joins TRBV28 to TRBJ1-1; D remains ambiguous. Trimming left V 6 bases short and J 0 bases short, with 14 bases between. The CDR3 sequence is 15 residues long. Looked up from germline, CDR1 is MDHEN and CDR2 is SYDVKM. CDR3 nucleotides: TGTGCCAGCAGCTCGCCTACAGCGGTGAACACTGAAGCTTTCTTT. Translating it yields CASSSPTAVNTEAFF.

J is TRBJ1-2 and V is TRBV4-1, with 7 bases identical to TRBD1. The germline V gene encodes CDR1 MGHRA and CDR2 YSYEKL. V lost 0 bases and J lost 4; bases outside the gene matches: 2. CDR3 length equals 14 residues. CDR3 in DNA: TGCGCCAGCAGCCAAGAGACAGGGATCTATGGCTACACCTTC. Translation: CASSQETGIYGYTF.

The chain couples TRBV7-2 to TRBJ2-3, with D unresolved. Between the trimmed V and J ends, which lost 1 base and 0 bases, there was a span of 5 bases. This CDR3 region has 14 residues. The germline V gene encodes CDR1 SGHTA and CDR2 FQGNSA. The CDR3 region has the DNA TGTGCCAGCAGCTTAGACAGTAGCACAGATACGCAGTATTTT. Translated: CASSLDSSTDTQYF.

V gene TRBV19 combines with J gene TRBJ2-5; 10 bases line up with TRBD2. Looked up from germline, CDR1 is LNHDA and CDR2 is SQIVND (reference sequence). The CDR3 has 17 amino acids. Trimming removed 4 bases from V and 2 bases from J; junction bases left unmatched: 10. For the CDR3, the DNA is TGTGCCAGTAGTACACCCCGACTAGCGGGCAAACAAGAGACCCAGTACTTC. It translates to CASSTPRLAGKQETQYF. The variable domain in full, completed from reference TRBV19 and TRBJ2-5, reads DGGITQSPKYLFRKEGQNVTLSCEQNLNHDAMYWYRQDPGQGLRLIYYSQIVNDFQKGDIAEGYSVSREKKESFPLTVTSAQKNPTAFYLCASSTPRLAGKQETQYFGPGTRLLVL.

J is TRBJ1-3 and V is TRBV11-2; 10 nucleotides line up with TRBD1. The CDR3 extends over 17 amino acids. Germline values: CDR1 SGHAT, CDR2 FQNNGV. V was pared by 3 bases and J by 0 bases, with 5 bases of the junction left unmatched. CDR3 sequence: CASSLWTGGISGNTIYF. The CDR3 DNA reads as TGTGCCAGCAGCTTGTGGACAGGGGGTATCTCTGGAAACACCATATATTTT.

This rearrangement joins TRBV27 to TRBJ2-5; 11 bases map to TRBD2. After removal of 5 bases from V and 5 bases from J, the junction contained 7 bases not matched to a gene. The germline V gene has CDR1 MNHEY and CDR2 SMNVEV (reference sequence). CDR3 size: 15 residues. The CDR3 DNA is TGTGCCAGCAGTCCACTAGCGGGGGTTCATGAGACCCAGTACTTC. Its protein product is CASSPLAGVHETQYF.

This clone was seen a few times. The chain has TRBV29-1 and TRBJ1-2; D remains unclear. The V and J ends lost 4 bases and 0 bases respectively, with 15 bases between them. The CDR3 extends over 15 amino acids. CDR1 is SQVTM and CDR2 is ANQGSEA in the germline V gene. The DNA of the CDR3 is TGCAGCGTTGCCCTAGGCCAGAACTCTAACTATGGCTACACCTTC. As protein: CSVALGQNSNYGYTF. Full variable domain (rest looked up from reference TRBV29-1 and TRBJ1-2): SAVISQKPSRDICQRGTSLTIQCQVDSQVTMMFWYRQQPGQSLTLIATANQGSEATYESGFVIDKFPISRPNLTFSTLTVSNMSPEDSSIYLCSVALGQNSNYGYTFGSGTRLTVV.

The gene calls are TRBV10-3 and TRBJ1-5; 10 nucleotides align to TRBD1. This CDR3 region has 17 residues. Trimming cost V 3 bases and J 6 bases; bases outside gene matches: 11. Germline V CDR1 and CDR2: ENHRY, SYGVKD. CDR3 sequence reads: CAISDTGTGVLGQPQHF. The DNA for the CDR3 is TGTGCCATCAGTGATACCGGGACAGGGGTTCTGGGTCAGCCCCAGCATTTT.

The rearrangement joins TRBV25-1 to TRBJ2-5; a possible D gene is TRBD2 (7 bases). The germline V gene has CDR1 MGHDK and CDR2 SYGVNS. The CDR3 consists of 17 residues. Trimming removed 2 bases at V and 0 bases at J, with 16 bases between. The CDR3 is CASSEGVRGGYQETQYF. The CDR3 DNA follows: TGTGCCAGCAGTGAAGGGGTAAGGGGGGGGTACCAAGAGACCCAGTACTTC.

This clone was counted only a few times. V gene TRBV5-1 combines with J gene TRBJ1-1; no firm D call. The CDR3 runs to 13 residues. V lost 0 bases to trimming and J lost 10 bases, with 13 bases between them. CDR1 SGHRS and CDR2 YFSETQ come from the germline V gene. The CDR3 sequence is CASSLEPQRVAFF. CDR3 in DNA: TGCGCCAGCAGCTTGGAACCACAGAGGGTAGCTTTCTTT.

This chain links TRBV19 with TRBJ1-6; D may be TRBD1 (6 bases). CDR1 is LNHDA and CDR2 is SQIVND in the germline V gene (reference sequence). The CDR3 has 14 amino acids. The germline V and J ends were trimmed by 6 bases and 5 bases, with 11 bases remaining between them. This chain's CDR3 is CASSPDRNNSPLHF. CDR3 bases: TGTGCCAGTAGCCCTGACAGGAATAATTCACCCCTCCACTTT.

This sequence joins TRBV2 and TRBJ1-6; D is uncertain. Trimming pared 3 bases from V and 5 bases from J, leaving 14 bases between. The germline V gene has CDR1 SNHLY and CDR2 FYNNEI. There are 16 residues in the CDR3. CDR3 amino acids: CASSEVGSGDNSPLHF. Here the CDR3 DNA reads TGTGCCAGCAGTGAGGTTGGGTCAGGTGATAATTCACCCCTCCACTTT.

Only one count was recorded for this clone. Other nucleotide sequences in the sample specify the same CDR3. J is TRBJ1-1 and V is TRBV19, with a tentative D call TRBD1 (5 bases). Deletions cut 5 bases from V and 1 base from J, with 8 bases between. The CDR3 runs 13 residues. The V gene's germline CDR1 is LNHDA and CDR2 SQIVND (reference sequence). The CDR3 loop is CASSWTPNTEAFF. In nucleotides, the CDR3 is TGTGCCAGTAGTTGGACACCGAACACTGAAGCTTTCTTT.

The chain couples TRBV9 to TRBJ1-4; 9 bases map to TRBD1. Germline CDR1 is SGDLS and CDR2 is YYNGEE. The V and J ends lost 6 bases and 5 bases, in that order; junction bases with no gene match: 5. The CDR3 length is 14 residues. This CDR3 is CASTPTGGNEKLFF. DNA of the CDR3: TGTGCCAGCACTCCGACAGGGGGAAATGAAAAACTGTTTTTT. The full variable domain, completed using reference TRBV9 and TRBJ1-4, is DSGVTQTPKHLITATGQRVTLRCSPRSGDLSVYWYQQSLDQGLQFLIQYYNGEERAKGNILERFSAQQFPDLHSELNLSSLELGDSALYFCASTPTGGNEKLFFGSGTQLSVL.

V and J are TRBV30 and TRBJ1-2; tentative D call: TRBD1 (5 bases). From germline, CDR1 is GTSNPN and CDR2 SVGIG (reference sequence). CDR3 length: 12 residues. V shed 4 bases and J shed 9 bases, with 15 bases lying between them. The CDR3 DNA reads TGTGCCTGGACCCGACCAGGGTGTAGCTACACCTTC. It specifies CAWTRPGCSYTF.

The V and J genes are TRBV3-1 (or the pseudogene TRBV3-2) and TRBJ1-2; TRBD1 might be the D (5 bases). CDR3 size: 14 residues. Germline loops: CDR1 LGHDT, CDR2 YNNKEL (reference sequence). Between the trimmed V and J ends, which lost 5 bases and 6 bases, there was a span of 16 bases. The CDR3 DNA reads TGTGCCAGCAGCTTGGGCCGGGGGAAGCATGGCTACACCTTC. Its translation: CASSLGRGKHGYTF.

V is TRBV6-1 and J is TRBJ2-3, with D possibly being TRBD2 (6 bases). The V and J ends lost 4 bases and 0 bases respectively, with 17 bases between them. Germline CDR1 and CDR2: MNHNS and SASEGT. The CDR3 has 17 amino acids. The CDR3, as DNA: TGTGCCAGCAGTGGAGGCGGGACGCGAACTAGCACAGATACGCAGTATTTT. This codes for CASSGGGTRTSTDTQYF.

The rearrangement uses TRBV6-2 or TRBV6-3 and TRBJ2-1; 9 bases match TRBD2. Germline CDR1 reads MNHEY; CDR2 reads SVGEGT. This CDR3 comprises 16 residues. Germline trimming cut 2 bases from V and 6 bases from J; bases unmatched to any gene: 8. CDR3 sequence reads: CASSYVGLAGINEQFF. The CDR3 DNA sequence: TGTGCCAGCAGTTACGTGGGGCTAGCGGGGATCAATGAGCAGTTCTTC.